This T cell receptor (beta chain) was identified during a study of T cell repertoires in cytomegalovirus infection. This clonotype was seen at least ten times. Its cognate antigen is unknown. Via MiXCR, TCRdb re-called the reads, giving one row per CDR3 protein. The data show hundreds of thousands of distinct CDR3 sequences, around 6.6% seen once. General observations from the study: Cumulative frequency of public TCR beta families picked out carriers of CMV plus the relevant HLA.

The CDR3 runs 14 residues. V shed 5 bases and J shed 7 bases, with 18 bases lying between them. The V and J genes are TRBV12-3 or TRBV12-4 and TRBJ2-7, with D possibly TRBD1 on 6 matching bases. This clonotype originated in a human donor in good health (CMV status not recorded). Some clones in this sample may be carry-over from other donors' samples. Sequencing used PBMCs. The CDR3 protein is CASSRIRDNGEQYF. The CDR3 nucleotides are TGTGCCAGCAGTCGAATCCGGGACAATGGGGAGCAGTACTTC.